These 19 T cell receptor beta chains came from one sample sequenced in a study of T cell repertoires in aging, cancer and after chemotherapy. TRB rearrangements spanning V, D and J were amplified using mixed TRB-A/B primers. TCRdb analysed the multiplex PCR reads with MiXCR anew, one entry per CDR3 protein. The sample records about 4,700 distinct CDR3 sequences, roughly two fifths being singletons. Amplification of TCR beta used genomic DNA extracted from peripheral blood. Sequenced material: blood. These receptor sequences come from a human donor with a blood cancer.

In its sample, this clonotype was seen a few times. The gene calls are TRBV18 and TRBJ2-7; 10 bases fit TRBD2. V lost 0 bases and J lost 4; bases outside the gene matches: 3. The CDR3 sequence is 15 residues long. CDR1 and CDR2 (germline): KGHSH, LQKENI. CDR3 sequence: CASSPPSGRRYEQYF. The CDR3, as DNA: TGTGCCAGCTCACCACCTAGCGGGAGGCGGTACGAGCAGTACTTC. Full variable domain (remainder filled in from reference TRBV18 and TRBJ2-7): NAGVMQNPRHLVRRRGQEARLRCSPMKGHSHVYWYRQLPEEGLKFMVYLQKENIIDESGMPKERFSAEFPKEGPSILRIQQVVRGDSAAYFCASSPPSGRRYEQYFGPGTRLTVT.

This clonotype was picked up a small number of times. The J gene is TRBJ2-2, the V gene TRBV24-1, with D unclear. Deletions cut 3 bases from V and 7 bases from J, with 14 bases between. Germline-derived CDR1 and CDR2 are KGHDR and SFDVKD. The CDR3 length is 15 residues. The CDR3 protein is CATSDPRSVDGELFF. Written as DNA, the CDR3 is TGTGCCACCAGTGATCCAAGGAGCGTAGACGGGGAGCTGTTTTTT.

The J gene is TRBJ2-4, the V gene TRBV11-2; 9 bases line up with TRBD2. Losses at the gene ends were 3 bases for V and 2 bases for J; bases not matched to a gene: 14. CDR3 size: 19 residues. Germline CDR1 and CDR2: SGHAT and FQNNGV. CDR3 sequence reads: CASSLRGREGLPTKNIQYF. CDR3 bases: TGTGCCAGCAGCTTGCGTGGGCGGGAGGGCCTCCCGACCAAAAACATTCAGTACTTC. Full variable domain (rest looked up from reference TRBV11-2 and TRBJ2-4): EAGVAQSPRYKIIEKRQSVAFWCNPISGHATLYWYQQILGQGPKLLIQFQNNGVVDDSQLPKDRFSAERLKGVDSTLKIQPAKLEDSAVYLCASSLRGREGLPTKNIQYFGAGTRLSVL.

Concerning this clonotype: Since a much larger clone is just one base distant, this may be a read error. The chain couples TRBV30 to TRBJ2-2; possibly TRBD2 for D (6 bases). The CDR3 extends over 15 amino acids. Germline assignment: CDR1 GTSNPN and CDR2 SVGIG (reference sequence). In DNA form, the CDR3 reads TGTTCCTGGAGTGTACTAGGGGAGGTTAACGGGGAGCTGTTTTTT. Its translation: CSWSVLGEVNGELFF. The complete variable domain, with remaining parts taken from reference TRBV30 and TRBJ2-2, reads SQTIHQWPATLVQPVGSPLSLECTVEGTSNPNLYWYRQAAGRGLQLLFYSVGIGQISSEVPQNLSASRPQDRQFILSSKKLLLSDSGFYLCSWSVLGEVNGELFFGEGSRLTVL.

Within the sample, this clonotype is medium-sized. V gene TRBV27 combines with J gene TRBJ2-7, with TRBD2 identical over 10 bases. V trimming: 6 bases; J trimming: 3 bases; junction bases outside the gene matches: 8. CDR3 size: 15 residues. Looked up from germline, CDR1 is MNHEY and CDR2 is SMNVEV (reference sequence). CDR3 DNA sequence: TGTGCCAGCAGCCGAGGACTAGCGGTGCTCTACGAGCAGTACTTC. Translated: CASSRGLAVLYEQYF.

This clonotype was seen a few times. V and J are TRBV6-2 or TRBV6-3 and TRBJ2-1; 8 bases line up with TRBD2. The length of the CDR3 is 15 residues. V shed 6 bases and J 7 bases; nucleotides not matched to a gene: 11. The germline CDR1 and CDR2 sequences are MNHEY and SVGEGT. The CDR3 DNA follows: TGTGCCAGCAGAGCCGGTGGTAGCGGGAAGAATGAGCAGTTCTTC. Translation gives CASRAGGSGKNEQFF.

The chain is built from TRBV5-4 and TRBJ2-3; D possibly corresponds to TRBD1 (6 bases). V was trimmed by 5 bases and J by 1 base, leaving 14 bases between them. The germline CDR1 and CDR2 sequences are SGHNT and YYREEE (reference sequence). This CDR3 has 15 amino acids. In nucleotides, the CDR3 is TGTGCCAGCAGTACAAGGACAGACCGCACAGATACGCAGTATTTT. The encoded protein is CASSTRTDRTDTQYF.

V and J are TRBV6-5 and TRBJ1-1, with D uncertain. The V end lost 2 bases, the J end lost 2 bases, and 6 bases lay between the germline ends. CDR1 is MNHEY and CDR2 is SVGAGI in the germline V gene. The CDR3 consists of 13 residues. CDR3 loop: CASSYRGNTEAFF. As DNA, the CDR3 is TGTGCCAGCAGTTACCGGGGAAACACTGAAGCTTTCTTT.

In DNA form, the CDR3 reads TGCGCCAGCAGCTTGGTACAGGGGGTGAAAGAGACCCAGTACTTC. Translated: CASSLVQGVKETQYF. The genes are TRBV5-1 and TRBJ2-5; 8 positions agree with TRBD1. Germline V lookup: CDR1 SGHRS, CDR2 YFSETQ. This CDR3 is 15 amino acids long. The ends lost 0 bases at V and 3 bases at J; junction bases unmatched: 4.

This clonotype was found a few times. The J gene is TRBJ2-3, the V gene TRBV15, with D hard to call. There are 13 residues in the CDR3. Germline values: CDR1 LNHNV, CDR2 YYDKDF (reference sequence). The V and J ends lost 0 bases and 5 bases respectively, with 6 bases between them. CDR3 in DNA: TGTGCCACCAGCAGAGAATCCCAAGATACGCAGTATTTT. This gives the protein CATSRESQDTQYF.

V is TRBV5-4 and J is TRBJ2-7; TRBD2 agrees at 7 bases. Trimming took 4 bases from V and 2 from J; bases not matched to a gene: 9. The CDR3 spans 15 residues. Germline V CDR1 and CDR2: SGHNT, YYREEE (reference sequence). CDR3 sequence (DNA): TGTGCCAGCAGCGCGGCGGGAGTAGGGGCCTACGAGCAGTACTTC. This gives the protein CASSAAGVGAYEQYF.

This clonotype was seen a few times. This chain joins TRBV5-1 and TRBJ1-1; D is ambiguous. This CDR3 contains 13 residues. CDR1 is SGHRS, CDR2 YFSETQ, per germline. Trimming pared 0 bases from V and 6 bases from J, leaving 9 bases between. CDR3 nucleotides: TGCGCCAGCAGCTTGGACGAGATCGCTGAAGCTTTCTTT. Translated: CASSLDEIAEAFF.

This clonotype is medium-sized. The chain couples TRBV12-3 or TRBV12-4 to TRBJ2-2; the D gene is possibly TRBD1 (6 bases). The V gene lost 6 bases and the J gene lost 7 bases, with 15 bases spanning the gap. The CDR3 loop spans 14 amino acids. The CDR3 DNA sequence: TGTGCCAGCAGGTCACAGGGAACGGACGGGGAGCTGTTTTTT. Residues: CASRSQGTDGELFF.

This clonotype appeared a single time. The chain combines TRBV6-2 or TRBV6-3 with TRBJ2-5; maybe TRBD2 (6 bases). From germline, CDR1 is MNHEY and CDR2 SVGEGT. CDR3 length: 14 amino acids. Trimming cost V 7 bases and J 3 bases, with 15 bases left between them. CDR3 bases: TGTGCCAGCACGCGGGAATACAGTGAAGAGACCCAGTACTTC. Amino acid sequence: CASTREYSEETQYF.

The V call is TRBV5-1, the J call TRBJ2-7; 9 nucleotides match TRBD2. Germline CDR1 is SGHRS and CDR2 is YFSETQ. The CDR3 is 14 amino acids. The J segment lost 4 bases and the V segment lost 0 bases, leaving 2 bases of the junction unmatched. The CDR3 coding sequence is TGCGCCAGCAGCTTGGCCACTAGCGGGTACGAGCAGTACTTC. This sequence encodes CASSLATSGYEQYF.

About this clonotype: Possible read error: a much larger clone is one base away. V usage is TRBV19 and J usage is TRBJ1-2; TRBD1 is a possible D gene (6 bases). The CDR3 covers 14 residues. CDR1 and CDR2 from the germline V gene are LNHDA and SQIVND (reference sequence). V dropped 5 bases and J dropped 5 bases, with 15 bases sitting between them. Here the CDR3 DNA reads TGTGCCAGTAGTTCCCTGGACAGACCTTATGGCTACACCTTC. This gives the protein CASSSLDRPYGYTF. The entire variable domain, with the rest obtained from reference TRBV19 and TRBJ1-2, is as follows: DGGITQSPKYLFRKEGQNVTLSCEQNLNHDAMYWYRQDPGQGLRLIYYSQIVNDFQKGDIAEGYSVSREKKESFPLTVTSAQKNPTAFYLCASSSLDRPYGYTFGSGTRLTVV.

This clonotype was observed a handful of times. The chain links TRBV13 to TRBJ2-1; tentative D call: TRBD2 (5 bases). The CDR3 consists of 14 residues. The germline V and J ends were trimmed by 4 bases and 8 bases, with 15 bases remaining between them. Germline V CDR1 and CDR2: PRHDT, FYEKMQ (reference sequence). The CDR3 region is CASSSLPSSYEQFF. The CDR3 nucleotides read TGTGCCAGCAGCTCCCTACCCTCTAGCTATGAGCAGTTCTTC.

A word on this clonotype: A much bigger clone sits one base away, suggesting this may be a read error. This chain uses TRBV19 with TRBJ2-7, with D perhaps assigned TRBD1 or TRBD2 (5 bases each). V lost 6 bases and J 3 bases, leaving 18 bases between the germline ends. The CDR3 runs to 15 residues. Germline CDR1 LNHDA, CDR2 SQIVND (reference sequence). CDR3 in amino acids: CASRELGHGGYEQYF. The CDR3 nucleotides read TGTGCCAGTAGAGAGCTTGGACATGGGGGCTACGAGCAGTACTTC.

The rearrangement links TRBV5-4 to TRBJ2-3; D not resolved. CDR1 is SGHNT, CDR2 YYREEE, per germline (reference sequence). The CDR3 consists of 13 residues. V was clipped by 2 bases and J by 7 bases, with 11 bases between them. CDR3 nucleotides: TGTGCCAGCAGCTTCAGTGAGTTGAATACGCAGTATTTT. Amino acid sequence: CASSFSELNTQYF.